This T cell receptor (beta chain) was retrieved from a study of cytomegalovirus exposure and HLA in healthy donors. General study points: It was reported that the classifier diagnosed cytomegalovirus status with high specificity and sensitivity in both the original and validation cohorts.

Turning to this clone: What it binds is unknown.

TCRdb's copy holds only in-frame clones and misses some; the assay was immunoSEQ multiplex PCR. The sample carries 55,000 to 75,000 clones, 90% to 96% recorded once. V lost 5 bases to trimming and J lost 6 bases, with 17 bases between them. The length of the CDR3 is 15 residues. Per the germline V gene, CDR1 is SGHTA and CDR2 is FQGNSA. The sequence was obtained from a woman aged 18-29 years in good health and CMV-seronegative. The material sequenced was PBMCs. V usage is TRBV7-2 and J usage is TRBJ1-5; possible D gene TRBD1, 6 bases. The CDR3 coding sequence is TGTGCCAGCAGCCCCCAAGGGACAAGCGGTCAGCCCCAGCATTTT. This encodes CASSPQGTSGQPQHF.